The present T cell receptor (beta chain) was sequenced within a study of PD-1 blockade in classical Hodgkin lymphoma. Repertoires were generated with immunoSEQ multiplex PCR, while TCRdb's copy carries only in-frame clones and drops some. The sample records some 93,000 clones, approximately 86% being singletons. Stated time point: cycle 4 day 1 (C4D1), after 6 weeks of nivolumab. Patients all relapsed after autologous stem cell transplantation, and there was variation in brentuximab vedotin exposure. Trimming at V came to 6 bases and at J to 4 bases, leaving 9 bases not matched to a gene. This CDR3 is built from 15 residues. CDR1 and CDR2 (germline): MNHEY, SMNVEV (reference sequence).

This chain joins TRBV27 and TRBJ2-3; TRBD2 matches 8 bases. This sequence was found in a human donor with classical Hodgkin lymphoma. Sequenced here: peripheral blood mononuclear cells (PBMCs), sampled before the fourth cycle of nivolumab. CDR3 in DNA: TGTGCCAGCAGGGGCGCGGGAGGTGGCGCAGATACGCAGTATTTT. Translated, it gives CASRGAGGGADTQYF.